In its sample, the clone carrying this T cell receptor beta chain was seen once. What it recognizes is unknown. Only in-frame clones appear in the TCRdb table, and some are missing; sequencing was by immunoSEQ multiplex PCR. The repertoire holds more than 2 million clones, just under 95% seen once, with approximately 1.6% in the top ten. This sample was included in a study of shared clonotypes between healthy human individuals. Study findings and constraints: Memory subsets generally showed lower estimated richness than naive subsets.

V lost 6 bases and J 4 bases, leaving 16 bases between the germline ends. CDR1 LNHDA and CDR2 SQIVND come from the germline V gene (reference sequence). The CDR3 consists of 15 residues. The naive CD8 fraction comprised CD45RO-negative cells positively selected for CCR7 and excluded terminally differentiated effector memory CD45RA+ cells. The rearrangement uses TRBV19 and TRBJ2-1; no clear D gene. Sequencing was performed on naive CD8+ T cells from PBMCs. The TCR comes from a young man in good health. Some clones in this sample may be carry-over from other donors' samples. CDR3 DNA: TGTGCCAGTAGCGCCGCTAGTTGGGTATACAATGAGCAGTTCTTC. Residues: CASSAASWVYNEQFF.